This entry describes one T cell receptor (beta chain). Autoimmune disease history or systemic immunosuppression meant exclusion. These data are taken from a study of OX40 agonist ivuxolimab in advanced cancers. After removal of 3 bases from V and 0 bases from J, the junction contained 9 bases not matched to a gene. The CDR3 loop spans 19 amino acids. From germline, CDR1 is KGHSH and CDR2 LQKENI. Clones were sequenced by immunoSEQ multiplex PCR, and TCRdb holds only the in-frame ones, with some missing. In the table there are 65,000 to 95,000 clones, 70% to 90% of which are singletons. Sample: CD4+ or CD8+ T cells sorted from blood, taken in a trial of the OX40 agonist ivuxolimab. The gene calls are TRBV18 and TRBJ2-3; 13 nucleotides line up with TRBD2. The TCR comes from an adult with an advanced solid tumor such as melanoma, head and neck, liver or kidney cancer. CDR3 DNA sequence: TGTGCCAGCTCACCTCGACTAGCGGGGGGTAGAACTAGCACAGATACGCAGTATTTT. Its protein is CASSPRLAGGRTSTDTQYF.